This T cell receptor beta chain is from a study of blood T cell repertoires in COVID-19. Across the study: Acute-phase and convalescent COVID-19 samples originated in the United States, Italy and Spain.

Patients of the Seattle cohort, enrolled during active infection, were followed longitudinally. Germline lookup yields CDR1 LGHDT and CDR2 YNNKEL (reference sequence). V was clipped by 7 bases and J by 6 bases, with 21 bases between them. This CDR3 has 15 amino acids. Data came from immunoSEQ multiplex PCR; TCRdb stores just in-frame clones and leaves some out. The profile shows about 110,000 clones, approximately 85% of them singletons. This receptor was taken from a woman aged 55-75 years with COVID-19, enrolled during active disease. Sequenced: peripheral blood. The chain links TRBV3-1 (or the pseudogene TRBV3-2) to TRBJ1-1; D might be TRBD1 (5 bases). The CDR3 loop reads CASTHRGTAVPEAFF. The CDR3 DNA reads as TGTGCCAGCACCCACCGCGGGACTGCCGTTCCTGAAGCTTTCTTT.